This entry describes one T cell receptor (beta chain). What it binds is not known. After removal of 9 bases from V and 4 bases from J, the junction contained 16 bases not matched to a gene. CDR1 is LNHDA, CDR2 SQIVND, per germline (reference sequence). The CDR3 sequence is 18 residues long. Input was 2 ug genomic DNA, or all available if less. Primers: 60 V beta forward and 13 J beta reverse. The assay was immunoSEQ multiplex PCR, and TCRdb's table has in-frame clones only and misses some. This sample carries tens of thousands of clones, more than 75% of them seen once, and the ten largest clones take around 2.9%. This entry belongs to a study of glioma-infiltrating T cells after dendritic cell vaccination. Study context: Patients received autologous tumor lysate-pulsed dendritic cell vaccination between the early 2000s and the early 2010s.

Whole-study results and caveats: Survival was not directly related to TCR clonality in these patients.

The source of this sequence is a human donor with glioblastoma. V gene TRBV19 combines with J gene TRBJ1-4; the match to TRBD1 covers 11 bases. The material was blood, obtained before dendritic cell vaccination. The CDR3 DNA is TGTGCCAGCCGAACCGGGACAGGGGGATGGGGATATAATGAAAAACTGTTTTTT. Protein sequence: CASRTGTGGWGYNEKLFF.